This T cell receptor beta chain was retrieved from a study of shared clonotypes between healthy human individuals. Study-wide results and limits: How much donors shared clonotypes was expected to be affected by sequencing depth. Clonotype sharing across several donors was observed for 4% to 6.5% of naive CD4 clonotypes.

On this clone: Its antigen is not known.

CDR3 length equals 13 residues. Germline CDR1 LGHNA, CDR2 YSLEER. The V end lost 6 bases, the J end lost 1 base, and 8 bases lay between the germline ends. Naive CD4+ cells were CD45RA-selected; the remaining cells were memory. The repertoire was sequenced with immunoSEQ multiplex PCR; TCRdb's copy has only in-frame clones and lacks some. The sample has about 960,000 clones; over 60% are singletons. Sequenced sample: memory CD4+ T cells sorted from blood. Indicated subset: CD45RA-negative fraction. This chain joins TRBV4-3 and TRBJ2-3, with D tentatively TRBD1 (5 bases). This clonotype was sampled from a man younger than 35 in good health. The CDR3 region is CASRATGTDTQYF. The CDR3 DNA follows: TGCGCCAGCAGGGCGACAGGCACAGATACGCAGTATTTT.